This is a list of T cell receptor beta chains from one sample in a study of early T cells in non-severe SARS-CoV-2 infection. One entry per CDR3 protein results from TCRdb running MiXCR on the 5' RACE reads. The table lists approximately 81,000 distinct CDR3 sequences, 13% of them singletons. Sequencing input: whole blood. These TCRs come from an adult who was a healthcare worker with PCR-confirmed SARS-CoV-2 infection or an uninfected control (not recorded which). Each CDR3 is given with its conserved first and last residue. D genes are given only for firm matches. A row's size may be missing; if present it is once, few, many or a size class.

clone_size	v_call	d_call	j_call	cdr3_aa	cdr3_nt
few	TRBV6-2/TRBV6-3	TRBD2	TRBJ2-1	CASSHGLAGGDEQFF	TGTGCCAGCAGTCACGGACTAGCGGGGGGCGATGAGCAGTTCTTC
many	TRBV29-1	TRBD1	TRBJ1-6	CSVSGTGGDSPLHF	TGCAGCGTGTCCGGGACAGGGGGAGATTCACCCCTCCACTTT
NA	TRBV9	NA	TRBJ2-1	CASSVAGFRSEQFF	TGTGCCAGCAGCGTAGCGGGGTTCCGTTCCGAGCAGTTCTTC
few	TRBV7-8	TRBD1	TRBJ2-7	CASSPRTGSYEQYF	TGTGCCAGCAGCCCTCGGACAGGAAGTTACGAGCAGTACTTC
few	TRBV5-7	TRBD1	TRBJ1-1	CASRPDRDMNTEAFF	TGTGCCAGCAGACCGGACAGGGATATGAACACTGAAGCTTTCTTT
NA	TRBV5-1	TRBD1	TRBJ2-5	CASSLRTGAEETQYF	TGCGCCAGCAGCCTGAGGACAGGGGCGGAAGAGACCCAGTACTTC
few	TRBV18	TRBD2	TRBJ2-7	CASSPRASGIASYEQYF	TGTGCCAGCTCACCACGGGCTAGCGGAATTGCCTCCTACGAGCAGTACTTC
many	TRBV7-2	NA	TRBJ1-2	CASSADSNYGYTF	TGTGCCAGCAGCGCCGACAGCAACTATGGCTACACCTTC
few	TRBV19	NA	TRBJ1-4	CASMGGSPNEKLFF	TGTGCCAGTATGGGGGGCAGCCCGAATGAAAAACTGTTTTTT
NA	TRBV27	TRBD1	TRBJ2-7	CASSFSIRDRGLSYEQYF	TGTGCCAGCAGTTTCTCCATCCGGGACAGGGGGCTCTCCTACGAGCAGTACTTC
NA	TRBV6-6	NA	TRBJ1-4	CASSPISRLNEKLFF	TGTGCCAGCAGTCCCATCAGCAGACTTAATGAAAAACTGTTTTTT
few	TRBV4-1	NA	TRBJ2-7	CASSQDFDYPYEQYF	TGCGCCAGCAGCCAAGATTTCGACTACCCCTACGAGCAGTACTTC
NA	TRBV20-1	NA	TRBJ2-1	CSARGDGGRNNEQFF	TGCAGTGCTAGAGGGGATGGCGGGCGCAACAATGAGCAGTTCTTC
NA	TRBV7-9	NA	TRBJ1-1	CASSPIGPNTEAFF	TGTGCCAGCAGCCCCATTGGCCCAAACACTGAAGCTTTCTTT
few	TRBV7-6	TRBD1	TRBJ2-2	CASSLAGGQENTGELFF	TGTGCCAGCAGCTTAGCAGGCGGACAGGAGAACACCGGGGAGCTGTTTTTT
many	TRBV13	NA	TRBJ2-7	CASSLVGGRDYEQYF	TGTGCCAGCAGCTTAGTGGGGGGAAGGGATTACGAGCAGTACTTC
few	TRBV3-1	NA	TRBJ2-4	CASSPGTQNIQYF	TGTGCCAGCAGCCCCGGGACACAAAACATTCAGTACTTC